The 20 T cell receptor beta chains below were found in one sample sequenced in a study of blood T cell repertoires in COVID-19 (dated by TCRdb to 2018 to 2020). Receptor amplification or capture employed the immunoSEQ multiplex PCR assay. In its TCRdb copy, this immuneACCESS table keeps in-frame sequences only and misses some clones. Where compared with another copy, unresolved V genes explain less than half of these, and the others have no known cause. The sample table contains some 100,000 clones; only one count was recorded for 86% of them. The ten largest clones capture around a tenth of the sample. Sequenced sample: peripheral blood. Receptors originate from a man aged 50 to 59 with acute or convalescent COVID-19.

J is TRBJ1-5 and V is TRBV24-1; D uncertain. CDR1 is KGHDR and CDR2 is SFDVKD in the germline V gene. This CDR3 contains 14 residues. Trimming shortened V by 3 bases and J by 0 bases, and 5 bases separated the two germline ends. CDR3 DNA: TGTGCCACCAGTGATAACTTTAGCAATCAGCCCCAGCATTTT. Encoded protein: CATSDNFSNQPQHF.

This CDR3 is CATSEVGRRTDTQYF. The CDR3 bases are TGTGCCACCAGTGAAGTGGGAAGGAGGACAGATACGCAGTATTTT. The V gene is TRBV24-1, the J gene TRBJ2-3, with D perhaps matching TRBD2 (5 bases). Germline V gene sequence: CDR1 KGHDR, CDR2 SFDVKD. The CDR3 length is 15 residues. V was pared by 4 bases and J by 3 bases, with 13 bases between.

The chain is built from TRBV10-3 and TRBJ2-3, with 10 bases fitting TRBD2. V lost 3 bases to trimming and J lost 5 bases; unmatched junction nucleotides: 5. Germline CDR1 and CDR2: ENHRY and SYGVKD. The CDR3 loop spans 15 amino acids. The CDR3 sequence is CAISDLAGVGDTQYF. CDR3 coding DNA: TGTGCCATCAGTGATCTAGCGGGAGTCGGAGATACGCAGTATTTT.

V usage is TRBV11-3 and J usage is TRBJ2-1; maybe TRBD1 (6 bases). Trimming removed 1 base at V and 5 bases at J, with 6 bases between. The CDR3 extends over 13 amino acids. From germline, CDR1 is SGHNT and CDR2 YENEEA. CDR3 sequence (DNA): TGTGCCAGCAGCTTAGGGACAGACAATGAGCAGTTCTTC. Its translation: CASSLGTDNEQFF. The full variable domain, rest sourced from reference TRBV11-3 and TRBJ2-1, is EAGVVQSPRYKIIEKKQPVAFWCNPISGHNTLYWYLQNLGQGPELLIRYENEEAVDDSQLPKDRFSAERLKGVDSTLKIQPAELGDSAVYLCASSLGTDNEQFFGPGTRLTVL.

The genes are TRBV19 and TRBJ1-5; no definite D call. From germline, CDR1 is LNHDA and CDR2 SQIVND (reference sequence). V was pared by 6 bases and J by 0 bases, with 9 bases between. There are 14 residues in the CDR3. The CDR3 is CASRSGSSNQPQHF. The CDR3 bases are TGTGCCAGTAGATCAGGTAGTAGCAATCAGCCCCAGCATTTT.

The rearrangement joins TRBV7-9 to TRBJ2-6; 8 bases match TRBD2. CDR1 is SEHNR, CDR2 FQNEAQ, per germline (reference sequence). The CDR3 extends over 18 amino acids. V shed 5 bases and J 0 bases; nucleotides not matched to a gene: 9. In DNA, the CDR3 is TGTGCCAGCAGCCTACGCAGACTAGCGCGCTCTGGGGCCAACGTCCTGACTTTC. It translates to CASSLRRLARSGANVLTF.

V is TRBV27 and J is TRBJ1-2; 9 nucleotides agree with TRBD1. This CDR3 region has 14 residues. Germline V gives CDR1 MNHEY, CDR2 SMNVEV (reference sequence). V was clipped by 4 bases and J by 2 bases; unmatched bases: 2. Here the CDR3 DNA reads TGTGCCAGCAGTTCGACAGGGGGAAACTATGGCTACACCTTC. Translation: CASSSTGGNYGYTF.

This clone has just one count. The chain joins TRBV30 to TRBJ1-3, with D uncertain. Germline V gene data show CDR1 as GTSNPN and CDR2 as SVGIG (reference sequence). Trimming removed 0 bases at V and 0 bases at J, with 9 bases between. The CDR3 has 15 residues. The CDR3 nucleotides are TGTGCCTGGAGTGTTGGAGGTTACTCTGGAAACACCATATATTTT. Its translation is CAWSVGGYSGNTIYF.

The chain links TRBV2 to TRBJ2-6; the D gene is possibly TRBD1 (5 bases). Germline CDR1 is SNHLY and CDR2 is FYNNEI. The CDR3 length is 14 residues. V dropped 7 bases and J dropped 2 bases, with 9 bases sitting between them. The CDR3 DNA reads TGTGCCAGCATTGGGGCGGCTGGGGCCAACGTCCTGACTTTC. This codes for CASIGAAGANVLTF.

The chain employs TRBV19 and TRBJ1-4; D gene unclear. Trimming removed 4 bases at V and 3 bases at J, with 12 bases between. The CDR3 extends over 15 amino acids. Germline-derived CDR1 and CDR2 are LNHDA and SQIVND (reference sequence). The CDR3 spells CASSTRLSANEKLFF. DNA for the CDR3: TGTGCCAGTAGTACCCGACTCTCGGCTAATGAAAAACTGTTTTTT.

This clone occurred once. V usage is TRBV6-5 and J usage is TRBJ2-6; TRBD1 might be the D (6 bases). Trimming pared 7 bases from V and 2 bases from J, leaving 12 bases between. The germline V gene has CDR1 MNHEY and CDR2 SVGAGI. This CDR3 is built from 15 residues. CDR3 in amino acids: CASNTNRAGANVLTF. The CDR3 DNA is TGTGCCAGCAATACCAACAGGGCTGGGGCCAACGTCCTGACTTTC.

The rearrangement joins TRBV29-1 to TRBJ2-3; a possible D gene is TRBD2 (6 bases). This CDR3 is built from 13 residues. The V and J ends lost 8 bases and 5 bases respectively, with 17 bases between them. Germline V gene data show CDR1 as SQVTM and CDR2 as ANQGSEA. The CDR3 nucleotides read TGCAGCTTGGGCGGGGTAGCGAGAGATACGCAGTATTTT. This encodes CSLGGVARDTQYF.

The rearrangement links TRBV24-1 to TRBJ2-2; TRBD1 is a possible D gene (7 bases). Trimming shortened V by 6 bases and J by 2 bases, and 9 bases separated the two germline ends. This CDR3 has 14 residues. CDR1 is KGHDR and CDR2 is SFDVKD in the germline V gene. CDR3 in amino acids: CATSQGGNTGELFF. In DNA, the CDR3 is TGTGCCACCAGTCAGGGGGGCAACACCGGGGAGCTGTTTTTT.

J is TRBJ2-1 and V is TRBV11-2; the D gene is possibly TRBD2 (6 bases). CDR1 is SGHAT, CDR2 FQNNGV, per germline. CDR3 size: 14 residues. V gave up 5 bases and J gave up 8 bases, with 16 bases separating them. CDR3 in amino acids: CASSLDGSPDEQFF. DNA for the CDR3: TGTGCCAGCAGCCTGGACGGGAGTCCGGATGAGCAGTTCTTC.

The V call is TRBV7-9, the J call TRBJ2-2; D gene unclear. The CDR3 is 16 amino acids. V gave up 8 bases and J gave up 1 base, with 17 bases separating them. CDR1 and CDR2 from the germline V gene are SEHNR and FQNEAQ (reference sequence). Here the CDR3 DNA reads TGTGCCAGCCTTCGATGGAGTGGCGGGAACACCGGGGAGCTGTTTTTT. Translated, it gives CASLRWSGGNTGELFF.

The J gene is TRBJ2-3, the V gene TRBV24-1; 7 positions agree with TRBD1. The length of the CDR3 is 15 residues. Germline lookup yields CDR1 KGHDR and CDR2 SFDVKD. Unmatched junction bases numbered 3, after V lost 4 bases and J lost 0 bases. In DNA form, the CDR3 reads TGTGCCACCAGTGAGGCGACAGGGAGCACAGATACGCAGTATTTT. As protein: CATSEATGSTDTQYF.

This sequence joins TRBV12-3 or TRBV12-4 and TRBJ2-1; tentatively, D is TRBD2 (5 bases). Trimming cost V 4 bases and J 9 bases, with 10 bases left between them. The CDR3 covers 12 residues. The CDR3 loop is CASSSPGGEQFF. Written as DNA, the CDR3 is TGTGCCAGCAGTTCGCCAGGAGGTGAGCAGTTCTTC.

This chain connects TRBV6-5 to TRBJ1-4, with 11 bases aligning to TRBD1. From germline, CDR1 is MNHEY and CDR2 SVGAGI. Losses at the gene ends were 6 bases for V and 8 bases for J; bases not matched to a gene: 8. The CDR3 sequence is 15 residues long. CDR3 nucleotides: TGTGCCAGCAGGAGTTGGGACAGGGGGAACGAAAAACTGTTTTTT. This sequence encodes CASRSWDRGNEKLFF.

The chain joins TRBV12-5 to TRBJ2-2; D not certain. This CDR3 has 15 amino acids. Germline CDR1 is LGHNT and CDR2 is FRNRAP. V was cut by 1 base and J by 4 bases, with 10 bases left in between. CDR3 in amino acids: CASGLGRVGTGELFF. The CDR3 nucleotides read TGTGCTAGTGGTTTGGGTCGGGTAGGCACCGGGGAGCTGTTTTTT.

The chain employs TRBV6-5 and TRBJ1-2; 7 positions agree with TRBD1. Germline V CDR1 and CDR2: MNHEY, SVGAGI. Germline trimming cut 8 bases from V and 5 bases from J; bases unmatched to any gene: 8. This CDR3 region has 13 residues. The CDR3 region is CASGRTGEYGYTF. The CDR3 nucleotides are TGTGCCAGCGGCCGGACAGGCGAATATGGCTACACCTTC.